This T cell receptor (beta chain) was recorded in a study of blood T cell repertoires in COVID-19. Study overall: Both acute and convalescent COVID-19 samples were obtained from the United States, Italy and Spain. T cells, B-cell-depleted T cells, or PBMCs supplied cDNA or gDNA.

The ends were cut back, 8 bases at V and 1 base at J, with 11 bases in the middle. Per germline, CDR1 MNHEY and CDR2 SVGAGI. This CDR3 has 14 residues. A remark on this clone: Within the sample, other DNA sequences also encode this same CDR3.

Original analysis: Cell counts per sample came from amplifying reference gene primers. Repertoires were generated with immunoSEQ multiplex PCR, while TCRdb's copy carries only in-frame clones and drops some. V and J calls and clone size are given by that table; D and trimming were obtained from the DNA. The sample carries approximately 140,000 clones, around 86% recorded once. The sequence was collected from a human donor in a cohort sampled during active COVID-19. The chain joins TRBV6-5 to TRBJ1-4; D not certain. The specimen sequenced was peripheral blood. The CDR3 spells CASSRGGTNEKLFF. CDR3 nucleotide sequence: TGTGCCAGCTCCCGGGGAGGAACTAATGAAAAACTGTTTTTT.